The clone carrying this T cell receptor beta chain appeared a few times. Its antigen is still unknown. The study reverse transcribed the entire isolated RNA, so it sequenced expressed TCRB transcripts. Libraries were prepared by immunoSEQ multiplex PCR; TCRdb keeps only in-frame clonotypes and omits some of them. The table shows approximately 730,000 clones, with over 10% occurring only once. This sample is drawn from a study of beta chain features in type 1 diabetes. Study-wide context: There was similarity between patients and healthy donors in age, gender and cell yields. Study-wide findings and caveats: Moderate but significant shortening of TCRB CDR3s was recorded in all four CD4+ subsets from Type 1 diabetes patients. Sampled from patients, naive, central memory and Treg TCRB repertoires appeared more similar than those sampled from healthy donors.

The CDR3 loop spans 15 amino acids. The germline V gene encodes CDR1 MNHNS and CDR2 SASEGT. The trim removed 7 bases at V and 1 base at J, leaving 9 bases unmatched. Researchers reported sorting CD4+ naive, central memory, regulatory and stem cell-like memory cells via CD45RO/CCR7/CD25/CD127/CD95/CD27. V usage is TRBV6-1 and J usage is TRBJ2-5, with 7 bases lining up with TRBD1. The sample was naive CD4+ T cells from blood. The sequence was obtained from a man aged 18 to 35 with type 1 diabetes. CDR3 amino acids: CASIMTGKGQETQYF. The CDR3 DNA follows: TGTGCCAGCATTATGACAGGGAAGGGCCAAGAGACCCAGTACTTC.